This T cell receptor beta chain was observed in a study of T cell changes during pregnancy in multiple sclerosis. Per the germline V gene, CDR1 is SGHTA and CDR2 is FQGNSA. The CDR3 is made up of 16 amino acids. With 5 bases removed from V and 0 bases from J, the gap between germline ends came to 17 bases. TCRdb's copy holds only in-frame clones and misses some; the assay was immunoSEQ multiplex PCR. The table includes about 51,000 clones, 93% detected once. J is TRBJ2-7 and V is TRBV7-2; tentatively, D is TRBD2 (6 bases). This TCR derives from a female donor with multiple sclerosis, enrolled in a pregnancy study. Here the sequenced sample was peripheral blood, taken in the second trimester of pregnancy. CDR3 residues: CASSIGTPTSSYEQYF. CDR3 nucleotides: TGTGCCAGCAGCATCGGGACTCCAACGAGCTCCTACGAGCAGTACTTC. Together with reference TRBV7-2 and TRBJ2-7, the CDR3 gives the full variable domain: GAGVSQSPSNKVTEKGKDVELRCDPISGHTALYWYRQSLGQGLEFLIYFQGNSAPDKSGLPSDRFSAERTGGSVSTLTIQRTQQEDSAVYLCASSIGTPTSSYEQYFGPGTRLTVT.